One sample yielded the 8 T cell receptor beta chains listed below, sequenced in a study of blood T cell repertoires in COVID-19. Sequencing used immunoSEQ multiplex PCR; TCRdb keeps in-frame clones, though not all of them. This sample has around 300,000 clones, with around nine tenths found just once. Material for sequencing was peripheral blood. The receptors stem from a man over 45 with acute or convalescent COVID-19.

This clone was counted a single time. V and J are TRBV16 and TRBJ2-5, with a weak D call TRBD2 (5 bases). Germline CDR1 reads KGHSY; CDR2 reads FQNENV. This CDR3 is built from 12 residues. Trimming took off 0 bases at V and 13 bases at J, with 12 bases between the two ends. CDR3 region: CASSQSGLIPYF. The DNA for the CDR3 is TGTGCCAGCAGCCAATCCGGACTCATCCCGTACTTC.

V gene TRBV2 combines with J gene TRBJ1-1; possible D gene TRBD1, 5 bases. The CDR3 covers 15 residues. Trimming removed 3 bases at V and 4 bases at J, with 15 bases between. The germline V gene encodes CDR1 SNHLY and CDR2 FYNNEI. As DNA, the CDR3 is TGTGCCAGCAGTGACCTTGACAGCGAGGCCACTGAAGCTTTCTTT. It translates to CASSDLDSEATEAFF.

This chain uses TRBV4-1 with TRBJ2-7, with D unresolved. The CDR3 runs 13 residues. V lost 0 bases and J 3 bases, leaving 6 bases between the germline ends. The germline V gene encodes CDR1 MGHRA and CDR2 YSYEKL. This CDR3 reads CASSQERFYEQYF. CDR3 DNA sequence: TGCGCCAGCAGCCAAGAGAGGTTCTACGAGCAGTACTTC.

This clone was detected only once. V usage is TRBV5-6 and J usage is TRBJ1-1; a possible D gene is TRBD1 (6 bases). Germline-derived CDR1 and CDR2 are SGHDT and YYEEEE. V lost 3 bases, J lost 3 bases, and 12 bases lay in between. There are 14 residues in the CDR3. CDR3 region: CASSSTGLDTEAFF. The CDR3 nucleotides are TGTGCCAGCAGCTCGACAGGCTTGGACACTGAAGCTTTCTTT.

V gene TRBV3-1 (or the pseudogene TRBV3-2) combines with J gene TRBJ2-3; 8 bases map to TRBD1. The V gene's germline CDR1 is LGHDT and CDR2 YNNKEL (reference sequence). This CDR3 has 16 residues. Unmatched junction bases numbered 8, after V lost 3 bases and J lost 3 bases. In DNA form, the CDR3 reads TGTGCCAGCAGCCATAGGCAGGGGGCAGATACAGATACGCAGTATTTT. It yields the protein CASSHRQGADTDTQYF.

CDR3 DNA: TGTGCCAGCAGTTTAGGTGGCACCAGCACAGATACGCAGTATTTT. Translating it yields CASSLGGTSTDTQYF. The chain has TRBV27 and TRBJ2-3, with D hard to call. Germline V gives CDR1 MNHEY, CDR2 SMNVEV (reference sequence). V lost 2 bases and J 0 bases, leaving 9 bases between the germline ends. The CDR3 extends over 15 amino acids.

The table lists this clone with a count of one. The CDR3 reads CAWRTLLGYPSTYEQYF. As DNA, the CDR3 is TGTGCCTGGAGGACGCTCTTGGGGTACCCTAGCACCTACGAGCAGTACTTC. The chain is built from TRBV30 and TRBJ2-7; D is possibly TRBD2 (5 bases). This CDR3 comprises 17 residues. Trimming shortened V by 3 bases and J by 2 bases, and 23 bases separated the two germline ends. Germline loops: CDR1 GTSNPN, CDR2 SVGIG (reference sequence).

V is TRBV14 and J is TRBJ2-6; TRBD1 matches at 12 bases. This CDR3 is 21 amino acids long. J lost 1 base, V lost 0 bases, and 10 bases had no gene match. Germline V gene sequence: CDR1 SGHDN, CDR2 FVKESK. The CDR3 nucleotides are TGTGCCAGCAGCCAAGATTTTGGGACAGGGGGCCAAGGGTCTGGGGCCAACGTCCTGACTTTC. Translation gives CASSQDFGTGGQGSGANVLTF.